This T cell receptor beta chain was observed in a study of cytomegalovirus exposure and HLA in healthy donors. General study findings and limits: Clonal expansion, a later analysis showed, was greater in HLA-associated TCR beta chains than in equally common others. Altogether, around 160 TCR beta chains were recorded as cytomegalovirus-associated. Reports described diagnosis of cytomegalovirus status by the classifier as highly specific and sensitive.

Primers for the PCR totalled 60 Vbeta and 13 Jbeta. Original methodology: The authors later counted 75 million to 90 million unique TCR beta chains, about 11 million of them shared. Sequencing was performed with immunoSEQ multiplex PCR; in TCRdb, only in-frame clones are kept and a portion is missing. The DNA was the basis for D and trimming; V, J and clone size are from that table. The table has approximately 150,000 clones, approximately 80% seen once; the top ten hold roughly 14%. This CDR3 comprises 14 residues. V lost 3 bases to trimming and J lost 7 bases, with 12 bases between them. Germline V gives CDR1 MDHEN, CDR2 SYDVKM. A remark on this clone: Antigen specificity is unknown.

This sequence originates from a woman aged 40 to 49 in good health and CMV-seronegative. The sample taken for sequencing was PBMCs. The V gene is TRBV28, the J gene TRBJ1-4; a possible D gene is TRBD1 (6 bases). This chain's CDR3 is CASSLGGPVEKLFF. The CDR3 DNA follows: TGTGCCAGCAGTTTGGGGGGGCCGGTTGAAAAACTGTTTTTT. Based on the CDR3 plus reference TRBV28 and TRBJ1-4, the full variable domain is DVKVTQSSRYLVKRTGEKVFLECVQDMDHENMFWYRQDPGLGLRLIYFSYDVKMKEKGDIPEGYSVSREKKERFSLILESASTNQTSMYLCASSLGGPVEKLFFGSGTQLSVL.